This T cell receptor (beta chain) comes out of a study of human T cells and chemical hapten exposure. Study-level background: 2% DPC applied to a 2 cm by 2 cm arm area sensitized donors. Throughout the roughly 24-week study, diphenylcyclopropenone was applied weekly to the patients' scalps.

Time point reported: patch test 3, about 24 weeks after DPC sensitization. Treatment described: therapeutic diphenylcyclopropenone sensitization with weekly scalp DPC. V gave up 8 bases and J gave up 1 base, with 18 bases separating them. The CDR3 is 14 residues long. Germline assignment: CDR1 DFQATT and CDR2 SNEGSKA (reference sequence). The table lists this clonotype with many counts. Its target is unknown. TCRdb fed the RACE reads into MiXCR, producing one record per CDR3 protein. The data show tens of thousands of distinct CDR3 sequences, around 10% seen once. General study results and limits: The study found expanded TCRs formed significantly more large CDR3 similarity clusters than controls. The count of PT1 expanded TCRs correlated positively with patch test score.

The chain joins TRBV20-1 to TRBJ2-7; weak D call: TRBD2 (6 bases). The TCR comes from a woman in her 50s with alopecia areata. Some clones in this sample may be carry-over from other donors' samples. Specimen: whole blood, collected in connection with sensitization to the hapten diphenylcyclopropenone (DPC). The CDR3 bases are TGCAGTCCTTCTCGGACGGACTATTCCTACGAGCAGTACTTC. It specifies CSPSRTDYSYEQYF.